One sample yielded the 2 T cell receptor beta chains listed below, sequenced in a study of response to subunit inactivated influenza vaccine. Via MiXCR, TCRdb re-called the RT-PCR reads, giving one row per CDR3 protein. The table shows more than 700,000 distinct CDR3 sequences, with 20% to 25% occurring only once. Here the sequenced sample was PBMCs from blood, taken roughly 5 days after vaccination. Receptor source: a man aged 50 to 60 who received an inactivated influenza vaccine.

The CDR3 DNA sequence: TGTGCCAGCAGCTTGGCCGGGAATCAGGGGGCATTTTCTATAGCTTTCTTT. It is translated as CASSLAGNQGAFSIAFF. This chain links TRBV5-5 with TRBJ1-1; TRBD1 agrees at 8 bases. CDR1 is SGHKS and CDR2 is YYEKEE in the germline V gene (reference sequence). Trimming took 0 bases from V and 10 from J; bases not matched to a gene: 17. The CDR3 covers 17 residues. The whole variable domain, filled in from reference TRBV5-5 and TRBJ1-1, reads DAGVTQSPTHLIKTRGQQVTLRCSPISGHKSVSWYQQVLGQGPQFIFQYYEKEERGRGNFPDRFSARQFPNYSSELNVNALLLGDSALYLCASSLAGNQGAFSIAFFGQGTRLTVV.

In its sample, this clonotype was seen once. The V call is TRBV15, the J call TRBJ2-7; no clear D gene. The CDR3 contains 14 residues. CDR1 is LNHNV, CDR2 YYDKDF, per germline (reference sequence). The ends were cut back, 0 bases at V and 3 bases at J, with 9 bases in the middle. The CDR3 bases are TGTGCCACCAGCAGAGATTACGGCGGCTACGAGCAGTACTTC. Its translation is CATSRDYGGYEQYF.